The 23 T cell receptor beta chains below come from one sample, sequenced in a study of blood T cell repertoires in COVID-19. Measured with immunoSEQ multiplex PCR; TCRdb has only the in-frame clones, and not every one. The sample has about 350,000 clones; 85% to 90% are singletons. The sequenced sample consisted of peripheral blood. The receptors here all came from a woman in her fifties or sixties with COVID-19, enrolled during active disease.

This chain connects TRBV27 to TRBJ1-5; no firm D call. Germline CDR1 MNHEY, CDR2 SMNVEV (reference sequence). This CDR3 has 16 amino acids. Trimming left V 5 bases short and J 1 base short, with 15 bases between. The CDR3 is CASSPAGLGSNQPQHF. As DNA, the CDR3 is TGTGCCAGCAGTCCAGCGGGGTTAGGGAGCAATCAGCCCCAGCATTTT.

This clone was observed a single time. J is TRBJ2-7 and V is TRBV24-1; 8 nucleotides line up with TRBD1. The CDR3 loop spans 14 amino acids. Germline V gene data show CDR1 as KGHDR and CDR2 as SFDVKD. The trim removed 2 bases at V and 9 bases at J, leaving 8 bases unmatched. The DNA for the CDR3 is TGTGCCACCAGTGATTCCGGGACAGGATCAAGGCAGTACTTC. Amino acids: CATSDSGTGSRQYF.

The genes are TRBV7-2 and TRBJ2-7, with 7 bases aligning to TRBD2. CDR3 size: 15 residues. CDR1 and CDR2 from the germline V gene are SGHTA and FQGNSA. V was clipped by 1 base and J by 2 bases; unmatched bases: 5. CDR3 in DNA: TGTGCCAGCAGCTTAGAACTAGCGATTCCCTACGAGCAGTACTTC. Amino acids: CASSLELAIPYEQYF.

J is TRBJ2-7 and V is TRBV5-1; 7 positions match TRBD1. The V and J ends lost 4 bases and 2 bases, in that order; junction bases with no gene match: 6. The length of the CDR3 is 14 residues. The germline CDR1 and CDR2 sequences are SGHRS and YFSETQ. DNA of the CDR3: TGCGCCAGCAGCCGCACAGGGGAAGCCTACGAGCAGTACTTC. Its protein is CASSRTGEAYEQYF. Using reference TRBV5-1 and TRBJ2-7 for the parts outside the CDR3, the full variable domain is KAGVTQTPRYLIKTRGQQVTLSCSPISGHRSVSWYQQTPGQGLQFLFEYFSETQRNKGNFPGRFSGRQFSNSRSEMNVSTLELGDSALYLCASSRTGEAYEQYFGPGTRLTVT.

This clone has only a few counts. The junction departs from germline at one end; a sequencing error may be responsible. The chain links TRBV7-7 to TRBJ2-2, with D possibly TRBD2 on 5 matching bases. Germline V lookup: CDR1 SSHAT, CDR2 FNYEAQ (reference sequence). The CDR3 spans 13 residues. The CDR3 is CASRQTTAGELFF. The CDR3 region has the DNA TGTGCTAGCAGGCAGACTACGGCCGGGGAGCTGTTTTTT.

The J gene is TRBJ1-2, the V gene TRBV27; 11 bases are a match to TRBD1. V trimming: 3 bases; J trimming: 5 bases; junction bases outside the gene matches: 5. Germline V CDR1 and CDR2: MNHEY, SMNVEV (reference sequence). The length of the CDR3 is 15 residues. This chain's CDR3 is CASSFSGQGVYGYTF. The CDR3 nucleotides read TGTGCCAGCAGTTTTTCGGGACAGGGGGTTTATGGCTACACCTTC.

This clone was observed a handful of times. This rearrangement joins TRBV30 to TRBJ2-7; 9 bases are a match to TRBD1. This CDR3 contains 14 residues. J was trimmed by 5 bases and V by 5 bases; bases with no gene match: 10. Per germline, CDR1 GTSNPN and CDR2 SVGIG (reference sequence). CDR3 nucleotide sequence: TGTGCCTGGGGGCCGGGACAGGGAAATAACGAGCAGTACTTC. Its protein is CAWGPGQGNNEQYF.

The V call is TRBV7-6, the J call TRBJ1-1, with D unresolved. Germline loops: CDR1 SGHVS, CDR2 FNYEAQ. Deletions cut 5 bases from V and 5 bases from J, with 12 bases between. CDR3 length: 13 amino acids. The CDR3 here is CASSPSSGTEAFF. The CDR3 bases are TGTGCCAGCAGCCCGAGTTCGGGGACTGAAGCTTTCTTT.

The CDR3 region is CASSRQGRNGYTF. Written as DNA, the CDR3 is TGTGCCAGCAGCCGACAGGGACGGAATGGCTACACCTTC. This chain joins TRBV6-5 and TRBJ1-2; 7 bases match TRBD1. There are 13 residues in the CDR3. V lost 6 bases, J lost 6 bases, and 7 bases stayed unmatched. Germline CDR1 MNHEY, CDR2 SVGAGI.

The genes are TRBV18 and TRBJ1-5; no clear D. The V end was cut by 2 bases, the J end by 0 bases, with 5 bases between. CDR3 length equals 14 residues. Germline loops: CDR1 KGHSH, CDR2 LQKENI. For the CDR3, the DNA is TGTGCCAGCTCACCAAGCATTAGCAATCAGCCCCAGCATTTT. Protein: CASSPSISNQPQHF.

This chain joins TRBV6-5 and TRBJ1-1; TRBD1 is a possible D gene (6 bases). Germline V lookup: CDR1 MNHEY, CDR2 SVGAGI. The CDR3 extends over 15 amino acids. V was shortened by 5 bases and J by 4 bases, with 17 bases between the two germline ends. The CDR3 DNA is TGTGCCAGCAGTACACGACAGGCGGTGGGCACTGAAGCTTTCTTT. Its translation: CASSTRQAVGTEAFF.

This chain joins TRBV19 and TRBJ2-2, with a weak D call TRBD1 (5 bases). The germline V gene encodes CDR1 LNHDA and CDR2 SQIVND (reference sequence). Trimming shortened V by 4 bases and J by 5 bases, and 14 bases separated the two germline ends. This CDR3 region has 15 residues. In DNA form, the CDR3 reads TGTGCCAGTAGTAATGGAGTTCCAGGGACCGGGGAGCTGTTTTTT. It translates to CASSNGVPGTGELFF.

V is TRBV6-5 and J is TRBJ2-7, with D perhaps matching TRBD1 (7 bases). Trimming removed 8 bases at V and 0 bases at J, with 17 bases between. The CDR3 contains 15 residues. Germline values: CDR1 MNHEY, CDR2 SVGAGI. CDR3 DNA: TGTGCCAGCTACCTACGGGGGACAGTCTCCTACGAGCAGTACTTC. Its protein is CASYLRGTVSYEQYF.

This clone was seen only once. CDR3 sequence (DNA): TGTGCCAGCTCACCATATTCGGTATCAGATACGCAGTATTTT. As protein: CASSPYSVSDTQYF. The chain joins TRBV18 to TRBJ2-3, with D unresolved. Trimming left V 2 bases short and J 4 bases short, with 10 bases between. Germline V gene data show CDR1 as KGHSH and CDR2 as LQKENI. The CDR3 is made up of 14 amino acids.

This clone was detected only once. This rearrangement joins TRBV10-3 to TRBJ2-7; weak D call: TRBD2 (6 bases). Germline-derived CDR1 and CDR2 are ENHRY and SYGVKD. V was trimmed by 2 bases and J by 2 bases, leaving 16 bases between them. This CDR3 region has 16 residues. The CDR3 is CAISEPGTGRTYEQYF. CDR3 nucleotide sequence: TGTGCCATCAGTGAGCCAGGGACTGGCCGTACCTACGAGCAGTACTTC.

This chain uses TRBV11-3 with TRBJ2-5; D remains ambiguous. The V end lost 5 bases, the J end lost 6 bases, and 13 bases lay between the germline ends. The germline CDR1 and CDR2 sequences are SGHNT and YENEEA. This CDR3 spans 13 amino acids. The CDR3 is CASSKQPMQTQYF. DNA of the CDR3: TGTGCCAGCAGCAAACAACCAATGCAGACCCAGTACTTC.

The chain links TRBV19 to TRBJ2-6; possible D gene TRBD2, 5 bases. The CDR3 contains 19 residues. The V gene lost 3 bases and the J gene lost 4 bases, with 22 bases spanning the gap. The germline gives CDR1 LNHDA, CDR2 SQIVND (reference sequence). The CDR3 DNA sequence: TGTGCCAGTAGTATCGACCGGGCCGTCCGGTGGAGGGGGGCCAACGTCCTGACTTTC. It encodes CASSIDRAVRWRGANVLTF.

J is TRBJ1-1 and V is TRBV5-4; tentative D call: TRBD1 (6 bases). The CDR3 loop spans 16 amino acids. Germline CDR1 SGHNT, CDR2 YYREEE (reference sequence). Trimming cost V 1 base and J 3 bases, with 16 bases left between them. For the CDR3, the DNA is TGTGCCAGCAGCTTGCCTCCGGGACAAGGGGACACTGAAGCTTTCTTT. Translation: CASSLPPGQGDTEAFF.

This chain joins TRBV7-6 and TRBJ2-1, with a possible D match to TRBD1 (7 bases). V gave up 3 bases and J gave up 7 bases, with 16 bases separating them. This CDR3 is 15 amino acids long. CDR1 is SGHVS, CDR2 FNYEAQ, per germline. The CDR3 sequence: CASSFTGAGTNEQFF. The DNA for the CDR3 is TGTGCCAGCAGCTTCACAGGGGCGGGGACGAATGAGCAGTTCTTC.

The chain employs TRBV5-1 and TRBJ1-2; TRBD1 matches at 9 bases. The CDR3 loop spans 16 amino acids. The germline V gene has CDR1 SGHRS and CDR2 YFSETQ. The J segment lost 8 bases and the V segment lost 4 bases, leaving 15 bases of the junction unmatched. CDR3 sequence (DNA): TGCGCCAGCAGCCAACCCCAACAGGGGGCTTATTACGGCTACACCTTC. Translating gives CASSQPQQGAYYGYTF.

This clone was observed a single time. The chain employs TRBV7-2 and TRBJ2-2, with D perhaps TRBD2 (6 bases). V gave up 6 bases and J gave up 2 bases, with 19 bases separating them. This CDR3 has 17 residues. The germline gives CDR1 SGHTA, CDR2 FQGNSA. CDR3 bases: TGTGCCAGCAGGGAACCTACCCGGGACTTAAACACCGGGGAGCTGTTTTTT. This codes for CASREPTRDLNTGELFF.

The chain combines TRBV7-9 with TRBJ1-1; TRBD1 matches at 8 bases. The J segment lost 5 bases and the V segment lost 4 bases, leaving 3 bases of the junction unmatched. The CDR3 sequence is 13 residues long. Germline V gene lookup returns CDR1 SEHNR and CDR2 FQNEAQ (reference sequence). The CDR3 protein is CASSSGQGTEAFF. CDR3 DNA: TGTGCCAGCAGCTCCGGACAGGGAACTGAAGCTTTCTTT.

This chain links TRBV29-1 with TRBJ1-1; the match to TRBD1 covers 7 bases. This CDR3 spans 13 amino acids. Germline assignment: CDR1 SQVTM and CDR2 ANQGSEA. V was pared by 6 bases and J by 4 bases, with 8 bases of the junction left unmatched. In DNA form, the CDR3 reads TGCAGCGTAAGACAGGGTATTGTCACTGAAGCTTTCTTT. Its translation: CSVRQGIVTEAFF. Based on the CDR3 plus reference TRBV29-1 and TRBJ1-1, the full variable domain is SAVISQKPSRDICQRGTSLTIQCQVDSQVTMMFWYRQQPGQSLTLIATANQGSEATYESGFVIDKFPISRPNLTFSTLTVSNMSPEDSSIYLCSVRQGIVTEAFFGQGTRLTVV.